The rows below give T cell receptor beta chains drawn from one sample of a study of T cell responses to AZD1222 COVID-19 vaccine. Assay: immunoSEQ multiplex PCR; the TCRdb copy retains only in-frame clones and omits some. Of roughly 150,000 clones listed, just under 95% are singletons. The sample was peripheral blood, taken on day 0 of AZD1222 vaccination. The receptors here all came from an adult in good health. Both conserved end residues are part of each CDR3. The D gene is left open where the match is weak. Only part of the rows carry a size: once, few, many, or a class if the clone is expanded.

D gene | clone size | J gene | V gene | CDR3 DNA | CDR3 protein
. | . | TRBJ1-2 | TRBV4-1 | TGCGCCAGCAGCCAAGCCGGGGATAACTATGGCTACACCTTC | CASSQAGDNYGYTF
TRBD1 | . | TRBJ2-3 | TRBV6-4 | TGTGCCAGCAGTGACTTCCCAACAGGGGCCAGCACAGATACGCAGTATTTT | CASSDFPTGASTDTQYF
. | . | TRBJ2-5 | TRBV5-1 | TGCGCCAGCAGCTTGGCTAGGGAAAAAGAGACCCAGTACTTC | CASSLAREKETQYF
TRBD2 | few | TRBJ2-3 | TRBV19 | TGTGCCAGTACACTAGCGGGGGGCCCCACAGATACGCAGTATTTT | CASTLAGGPTDTQYF
. | . | TRBJ2-2 | TRBV30 | TGTGCCTCAATGGAGGCCGGGGAGCTGTTTTTT | CASMEAGELFF
. | . | TRBJ2-7 | TRBV28 | TGTGCCAGCAGTGGACTAACAGGACTGACCTACGAGCAGTACTTC | CASSGLTGLTYEQYF
TRBD1 | . | TRBJ2-7 | TRBV6-5 | TGTGCCAGCAGTCGGACAGGGGGCAGCGGCGAGCAGTACTTC | CASSRTGGSGEQYF
. | . | TRBJ1-1 | TRBV7-2 | TGTGCCAGCAGCTTCGATCGAACGGACAGAGCTGAAGCTTTCTTT | CASSFDRTDRAEAFF
TRBD1 | . | TRBJ1-1 | TRBV7-8 | TGTGCCAGCAGCCCCGGGACAGGACACATGAACACTGAAGCTTTCTTT | CASSPGTGHMNTEAFF
. | once | TRBJ2-1 | TRBV7-8 | TGTGCCAGCAGCCCAGACTCCTACCACAATGAGCAGTTCTTC | CASSPDSYHNEQFF
. | . | TRBJ2-7 | TRBV28 | TGTGCCAGCAGTTTTCGGGGGGGACAGGGTAATAAGCAGTACTTC | CASSFRGGQGNKQYF
TRBD1 | . | TRBJ1-5 | TRBV19 | TGTGCCAGTAGGAACTTACAGGGGGCGGACCAGCCCCAGCATTTT | CASRNLQGADQPQHF
TRBD1 | . | TRBJ1-1 | TRBV3-1/TRBV3-2 | TGTGCCAGCAGTCAACGACAGGGCCCCTTAGGGGACACTGAAGCTTTCTTT | CASSQRQGPLGDTEAFF
. | . | TRBJ1-2 | TRBV4-3 | TGCGCCAGCAGCCCGTTTGAGGGGCTTAAGTATGGCTACACCTTC | CASSPFEGLKYGYTF
TRBD2 | . | TRBJ2-5 | TRBV3-1/TRBV3-2 | TGTGCCAGCAGCCAAGAGGGGACCGGGAGGGCCCGGGAGACCCAGTACTTC | CASSQEGTGRARETQYF
. | . | TRBJ1-6 | TRBV5-1 | TGCGCCAGCAGCTTGAATAACAGGGAATCGACTTCACCCCTCCACTTT | CASSLNNRESTSPLHF
TRBD2 | . | TRBJ2-5 | TRBV27 | TGTGCCAGCAGTTTCCGGACTAGGAGGGAGACCCAGTACTTC | CASSFRTRRETQYF
TRBD1 | . | TRBJ2-7 | TRBV29-1 | TGCAGCGTTGAAGTGGGGGACAGGAGCTCCTACGAGCAGTACTTC | CSVEVGDRSSYEQYF
TRBD1 | many | TRBJ1-6 | TRBV2 | TGTGCCAGCAGAGGACAGGGGTCACCCCTCCACTTT | CASRGQGSPLHF
TRBD2 | once | TRBJ2-3 | TRBV4-1 | TGCGCCAGCAGCCAAGGATCTAGCGGGGGTTTCACAGATACGCAGTATTTT | CASSQGSSGGFTDTQYF
. | . | TRBJ1-4 | TRBV11-2 | TGTGCCAGCAGCTTAGATCTAATGGGGCTTGGTGAAAAACTGTTTTTT | CASSLDLMGLGEKLFF
. | . | TRBJ1-4 | TRBV5-1 | TGCGCCAGCAGCTCCGGGACCTCCTGGGAAGGTTGGGAAAAACTGTTTTTT | CASSSGTSWEGWEKLFF
. | . | TRBJ1-1 | TRBV19 | TGTGCCAGTAGTATCCGGGGCACTGAAGCTTTCTTT | CASSIRGTEAFF
. | . | TRBJ1-3 | TRBV19 | TGTGCCAGTACGGGAAACACCATATATTTT | CASTGNTIYF
. | . | TRBJ1-3 | TRBV7-8 | TGTGCCAGCAGCTTAGTGGCGGGGGCAGTAGGAAACACCATATATTTT | CASSLVAGAVGNTIYF
. | . | TRBJ1-2 | TRBV6-5 | TGTGCCAGCACTCAAAAGGTAGTTGGCTATGGCTACACCTTC | CASTQKVVGYGYTF
. | . | TRBJ1-3 | TRBV27 | TGTGCCAGCAGTTCATGGCAGGGCGGAAACACCATATATTTT | CASSSWQGGNTIYF
. | . | TRBJ2-7 | TRBV27 | TGTGCCAGCAGTTCTCAGGGCCAGATCTACGAGCAGTACTTC | CASSSQGQIYEQYF